This is a list of T cell receptor beta chains from one sample in a study of cytomegalovirus exposure and HLA in healthy donors. Assay used: immunoSEQ multiplex PCR; TCRdb lists only in-frame clones, some missing. This table holds about 190,000 clones, about 85% found once. The specimen was PBMCs. These receptor sequences come from a man in his fifties or sixties in good health and CMV-seronegative. The CDR3 runs from the conserved cysteine through the conserved F or W. The order of the fields is J gene, clone size, V gene, D gene, CDR3 protein, CDR3 DNA. A D gene is named only where the DNA matches it firmly. A clone size is listed for some rows: how often the clone was seen (once, few, many), or a class if it is expanded.

TRBJ1-1	NA	TRBV4-1	NA	CASSLMRIPVNTEAFF	TGCGCCAGCAGCTTAATGAGGATCCCGGTGAACACTGAAGCTTTCTTT
TRBJ2-1	NA	TRBV19	TRBD2	CASSPQRGGENEQFF	TGTGCCAGTAGTCCCCAGCGGGGGGGTGAAAATGAGCAGTTCTTC
TRBJ2-1	NA	TRBV6-1	NA	CASSEVTGRQGEQFF	TGTGCCAGCAGTGAAGTGACAGGGAGGCAGGGTGAGCAGTTCTTC
TRBJ2-3	NA	TRBV9	NA	CASSVGRADTQYF	TGTGCCAGCAGCGTAGGGAGGGCAGATACGCAGTATTTT
TRBJ1-4	NA	TRBV5-1	NA	CASSSRGEADEKLFF	TGCGCCAGCAGCAGCAGGGGAGAGGCAGATGAAAAACTGTTTTTT
TRBJ1-4	NA	TRBV9	NA	CASSPHLTNEKLFF	TGTGCCAGCAGCCCCCACTTAACTAATGAAAAACTGTTTTTT
TRBJ1-2	NA	TRBV4-1	NA	CASSQVTDTEIYF	TGCGCCAGCAGCCAAGTAACTGACACAGAAATCTACTTC
TRBJ2-1	NA	TRBV7-2	TRBD2	CASSQSGGAGNEQFF	TGTGCCAGCAGCCAGAGCGGGGGGGCCGGCAATGAGCAGTTCTTC
TRBJ2-5	NA	TRBV27	TRBD2	CASSPRGGTTQYF	TGTGCCAGCAGTCCCCGGGGGGGAACAACCCAGTACTTC
TRBJ1-1	NA	TRBV29-1	NA	CSVRTGFEAFF	TGCAGCGTTCGAACAGGGTTTGAAGCTTTCTTT
TRBJ1-5	few	TRBV5-6	TRBD1	CASSLGTGYQPQHF	TGTGCCAGCAGCTTGGGGACAGGGTACCAGCCCCAGCATTTT
TRBJ1-2	NA	TRBV5-1	NA	CASSSGQGGNYGYTF	TGCGCCAGCAGCTCCGGGCAGGGAGGGAACTATGGCTACACCTTC
TRBJ1-1	NA	TRBV29-1	TRBD1	CSAGQGAATEAFF	TGCAGCGCGGGGCAGGGGGCCGCTACTGAAGCTTTCTTT
TRBJ2-4	NA	TRBV13	TRBD1	CASSLGDRGAKNIQYF	TGTGCCAGCAGCTTAGGTGACAGGGGAGCCAAAAACATTCAGTACTTC
TRBJ2-5	few	TRBV6-5	NA	CASSYSMLVQETQYF	TGTGCCAGCAGTTACTCGATGCTAGTCCAAGAGACCCAGTACTTC
TRBJ1-5	NA	TRBV7-9	NA	CASSSPGLRQHF	TGTGCCAGCAGCTCGCCGGGACTCCGTCAACATTTT
TRBJ1-5	NA	TRBV19	NA	CASSTLQERGNQPQHF	TGTGCCAGTAGTACACTACAGGAACGGGGCAATCAGCCCCAGCATTTT
TRBJ2-4	once	TRBV12-5	TRBD2	CASGSPGGRGDIQYF	TGTGCTAGTGGGTCCCCGGGGGGGCGCGGGGACATTCAGTACTTC
TRBJ1-5	NA	TRBV7-2	NA	CASSLADSQPQHF	TGTGCCAGCAGCTTAGCCGACAGTCAGCCCCAGCATTTT
TRBJ2-7	NA	TRBV19	NA	CASSIGAGRSYEQYF	TGTGCCAGTAGTATAGGGGCAGGCCGCTCCTACGAGCAGTACTTC
TRBJ2-2	NA	TRBV7-9	NA	CASSSTGPGELFF	TGTGCCAGCAGCTCCACAGGGCCCGGGGAGCTGTTTTTT
TRBJ2-6	NA	TRBV7-3	NA	CASSLTETFSGANVLTF	TGTGCCAGCAGCTTAACGGAGACCTTCTCTGGGGCCAACGTCCTGACTTTC
TRBJ1-2	NA	TRBV18	NA	CASSPSTAADYGYTF	TGTGCCAGCTCACCGTCCACCGCTGCGGACTATGGCTACACCTTC
TRBJ1-6	NA	TRBV11-2	NA	CASSTRQNSPLHF	TGTGCCAGCAGCACCAGACAGAATTCACCCCTCCACTTT
TRBJ2-7	few	TRBV4-3	TRBD1	CASSQDTLGTGVYEQYF	TGCGCCAGCAGCCAAGATACCCTCGGGACAGGTGTCTACGAGCAGTACTTC
TRBJ1-6	NA	TRBV27	NA	CASSLPDRNSPLHF	TGTGCCAGCAGTTTACCGGACAGAAATTCACCCCTCCACTTT
TRBJ1-2	NA	TRBV14	NA	CASSPLTGHYGYTF	TGTGCCAGCAGCCCATTAACAGGGCACTATGGCTACACCTTC
TRBJ2-5	NA	TRBV6-5	NA	CASSRGAETQYF	TGTGCCAGCAGCAGGGGAGCAGAGACCCAGTACTTC
TRBJ1-2	NA	TRBV6-6	NA	CASSLDIGYTF	TGTGCCAGCAGTTTGGACATTGGCTACACCTTC
TRBJ2-5	NA	TRBV2	TRBD2	CASSEASGAPETQYF	TGTGCCAGCAGTGAAGCGAGCGGGGCCCCAGAGACCCAGTACTTC
TRBJ2-1	few	TRBV12-5	TRBD1	CASVPGQGYNEQFF	TGTGCTAGTGTACCGGGACAGGGATACAATGAGCAGTTCTTC